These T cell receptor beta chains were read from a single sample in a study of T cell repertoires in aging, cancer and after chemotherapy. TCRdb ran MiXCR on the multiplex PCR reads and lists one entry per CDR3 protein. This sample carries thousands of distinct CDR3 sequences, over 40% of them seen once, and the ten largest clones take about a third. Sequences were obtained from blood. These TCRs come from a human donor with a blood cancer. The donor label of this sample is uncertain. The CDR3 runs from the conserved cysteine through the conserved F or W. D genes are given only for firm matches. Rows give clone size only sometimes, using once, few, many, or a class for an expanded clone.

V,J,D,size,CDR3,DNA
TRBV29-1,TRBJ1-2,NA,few,CSVDGRESYGYTF,TGCAGCGTTGACGGGAGGGAAAGCTATGGCTACACCTTC
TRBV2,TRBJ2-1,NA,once,CASSGGYYGIRFF,TGTGCCAGCAGTGGGGGTTACTACGGGATCCGGTTCTTC
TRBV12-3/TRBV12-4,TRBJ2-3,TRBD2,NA,CASSPPAERGEGDTQYF,TGTGCCAGCAGCCCGCCTGCCGAGCGGGGGGAGGGTGATACGCAGTATTTT
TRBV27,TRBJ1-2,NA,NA,CASRGVGRERGYTF,TGTGCCAGCAGGGGGGTTGGGAGGGAGCGTGGCTACACCTTC
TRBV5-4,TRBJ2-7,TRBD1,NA,CASSLANQGVYEQYF,TGTGCCAGCAGCTTGGCCAACCAGGGGGTCTACGAGCAGTACTTC
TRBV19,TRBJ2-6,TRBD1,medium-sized,CASSIGTGSSGANVLTF,TGTGCCAGTAGTATAGGGACAGGGAGCTCTGGGGCCAACGTCCTGACTTTC
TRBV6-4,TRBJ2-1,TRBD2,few,CASSDGASGGDEQFF,TGTGCCAGCAGTGACGGGGCTAGCGGGGGCGACGAGCAGTTCTTC
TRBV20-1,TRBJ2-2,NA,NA,CSARAGVSGELFF,TGCAGTGCTAGAGCGGGGGTGAGCGGGGAGCTGTTTTTT
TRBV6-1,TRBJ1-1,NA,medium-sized,CASIQGGGLGTEAFF,TGTGCCAGCATTCAGGGTGGGGGGCTGGGGACTGAAGCTTTCTTT
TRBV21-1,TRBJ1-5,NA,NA,CASSALTGGESQPQHF,TGTGCCAGCAGCGCCCTTACAGGGGGCGAATCTCAGCCCCAGCATTTT
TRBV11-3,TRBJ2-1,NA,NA,CASSRRPGQEYNEQFF,TGTGCCAGCAGCCGAAGGCCGGGACAAGAATACAATGAGCAGTTCTTC
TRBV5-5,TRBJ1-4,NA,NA,CASSLEGYATNEKLFF,TGCGCCAGCAGCTTGGAGGGGTACGCAACTAATGAAAAACTGTTTTTT
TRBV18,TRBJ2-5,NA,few,CASSPPGRGQETQYF,TGTGCCAGCTCACCCCCGGGCCGAGGGCAAGAGACCCAGTACTTC
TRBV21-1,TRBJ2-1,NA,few,CASYPQRGPLVASGLAGVDNEQFF,TGTGCCAGCTACCCTCAAAGAGGCCCCCTGGTTGCATCGGGACTAGCGGGAGTAGACAATGAGCAGTTCTTC
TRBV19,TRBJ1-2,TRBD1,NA,CASSILAGGYGYTF,TGTGCCAGTAGTATACTGGCAGGGGGCTATGGCTACACCTTC
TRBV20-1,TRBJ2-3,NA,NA,CSAAAAALGDTQYF,TGCAGTGCTGCCGCGGCGGCCCTTGGGGATACGCAGTATTTT
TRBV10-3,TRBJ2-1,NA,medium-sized,CAIRRSGEGPTNEQFF,TGTGCCATCAGGAGGTCTGGAGAGGGACCTACGAATGAGCAGTTCTTC
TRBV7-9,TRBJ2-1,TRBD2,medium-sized,CASSALAGGLNEQFF,TGTGCCAGCAGCGCACTAGCGGGAGGTCTGAATGAGCAGTTCTTC
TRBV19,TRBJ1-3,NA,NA,CASSIDGRSGNTIYF,TGTGCCAGTAGTATAGACGGAAGATCTGGAAACACCATATATTTT
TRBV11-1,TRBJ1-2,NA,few,CASTRGGYGYTF,TGTGCCAGCACAAGAGGGGGCTATGGCTACACCTTC
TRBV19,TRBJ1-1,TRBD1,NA,CASSALQGRGNTEAFF,TGTGCCAGTAGTGCTCTACAGGGGCGAGGGAACACTGAAGCTTTCTTT
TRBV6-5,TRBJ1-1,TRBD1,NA,CASSYGSSGQGRTEAFF,TGTGCCAGCAGTTACGGCTCCTCTGGACAGGGGAGAACTGAAGCTTTCTTT
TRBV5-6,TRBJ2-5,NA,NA,CASNVGGQETQYF,TGTGCCAGCAACGTGGGAGGCCAAGAGACCCAGTACTTC
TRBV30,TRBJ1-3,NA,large,CAWSVSGSGNTIYF,TGTGCCTGGAGTGTATCGGGCTCTGGAAACACCATATATTTT
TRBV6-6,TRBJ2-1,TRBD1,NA,CATKPGQGIYNEQFF,TGTGCCACAAAACCGGGACAGGGGATTTACAATGAGCAGTTCTTC
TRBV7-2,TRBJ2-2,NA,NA,CASSLVPTGDGELFF,TGTGCCAGCAGCTTAGTTCCAACGGGGGACGGGGAGCTGTTTTTT
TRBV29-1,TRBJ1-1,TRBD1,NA,CSVQQGAGTEAFF,TGCAGCGTTCAGCAGGGGGCGGGAACTGAAGCTTTCTTT
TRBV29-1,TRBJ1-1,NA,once,CSVVAGGTEAFF,TGCAGCGTTGTTGCGGGCGGCACTGAAGCTTTCTTT
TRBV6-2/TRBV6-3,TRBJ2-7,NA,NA,CASSYEAYEQYF,TGTGCCAGCAGTTATGAGGCCTACGAGCAGTACTTC
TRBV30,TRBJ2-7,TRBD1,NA,CAWSQPRQGRKYEQYF,TGTGCCTGGAGCCAGCCCAGACAGGGAAGAAAGTACGAGCAGTACTTC
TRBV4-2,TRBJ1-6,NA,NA,CASSQASGLIGANSPLHF,TGTGCCAGCAGCCAAGCGTCGGGGCTAATAGGAGCTAATTCACCCCTCCACTTT
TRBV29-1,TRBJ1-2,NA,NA,CSVEVNYGYTF,TGCAGCGTTGAAGTTAACTATGGCTACACCTTC
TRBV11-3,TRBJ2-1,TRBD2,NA,CASSAGVLAGANEQFF,TGTGCCAGCAGCGCAGGGGTCCTAGCGGGAGCAAATGAGCAGTTCTTC
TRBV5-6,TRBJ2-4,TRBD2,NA,CASSWGGTKNIQYF,TGTGCCAGCAGCTGGGGGGGAACCAAAAACATTCAGTACTTC
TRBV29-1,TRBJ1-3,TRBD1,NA,CSVKSPRQGAGNTIYF,TGCAGCGTTAAATCGCCGCGACAGGGGGCAGGAAACACCATATATTTT
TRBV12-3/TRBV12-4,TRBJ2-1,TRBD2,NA,CASSLRRGTSFREQFF,TGTGCCAGCAGTTTAAGGAGGGGGACTAGTTTTCGTGAGCAGTTCTTC
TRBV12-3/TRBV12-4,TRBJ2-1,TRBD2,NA,CASSFPWSGGQSEQFF,TGTGCCAGCAGTTTCCCGTGGAGCGGGGGGCAAAGTGAGCAGTTCTTC
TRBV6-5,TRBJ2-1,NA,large,CASRFGRLSSYNEQFF,TGTGCCAGCAGATTCGGACGTCTAAGCTCCTACAATGAGCAGTTCTTC
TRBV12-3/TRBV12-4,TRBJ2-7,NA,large,CASSSRSLFKDEQYF,TGTGCCAGCAGTTCTAGATCCCTATTTAAGGACGAGCAGTACTTC
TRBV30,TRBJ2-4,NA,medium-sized,CAWGGIAKNIQYF,TGTGCCTGGGGGGGGATAGCCAAAAACATTCAGTACTTC
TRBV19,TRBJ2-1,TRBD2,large,CASSIQDGTSNEQFF,TGTGCCAGTAGTATACAGGACGGGACTAGCAATGAGCAGTTCTTC